These 30 T cell receptor beta chains were all obtained from the same sample, sequenced in a study of tumor-infiltrating lymphocytes in localized non-small cell lung cancer. Assay used: immunoSEQ multiplex PCR; TCRdb lists only in-frame clones, some missing. The top ten hold roughly 7% of the sample, which has approximately 12,000 clones, roughly 64% seen once. Sequencing input: lung tumor tissue. These receptors originate from a human donor with non-small cell lung cancer.

This chain links TRBV6-4 with TRBJ2-2; D possibly matches TRBD1 or TRBD2 (5 bases each). The CDR3 runs to 14 residues. V was clipped by 11 bases and J by 1 base, with 14 bases between them. Germline V gene data show CDR1 as MRHNA and CDR2 as SNTAGT. The CDR3: CAAGAGVNTGELFF. As DNA, the CDR3 is TGTGCCGCCGGGGCAGGAGTGAACACCGGGGAGCTGTTTTTT.

The V gene is TRBV18, the J gene TRBJ2-5, with 7 bases fitting TRBD2. With 5 bases clipped from V and 4 bases from J, the junction kept 4 bases outside the gene matches. Per the germline V gene, CDR1 is KGHSH and CDR2 is LQKENI. The CDR3 is 13 amino acids. CDR3 amino acids: CASSSTSTETQYF. CDR3 DNA sequence: TGTGCCAGCTCATCGACTAGCACAGAGACCCAGTACTTC. Using reference TRBV18 and TRBJ2-5 for the parts outside the CDR3, the full variable domain is NAGVMQNPRHLVRRRGQEARLRCSPMKGHSHVYWYRQLPEEGLKFMVYLQKENIIDESGMPKERFSAEFPKEGPSILRIQQVVRGDSAAYFCASSSTSTETQYFGPGTRLLVL.

This clone is deemed medium-sized. This sequence joins TRBV5-6 and TRBJ1-5; tentative D call: TRBD1 (5 bases). V lost 4 bases to trimming and J lost 4 bases, with 15 bases between them. Looked up from germline, CDR1 is SGHDT and CDR2 is YYEEEE. The CDR3 length is 15 residues. CDR3 amino acids: CASSAGGEGNQPQHF. CDR3 nucleotide sequence: TGTGCCAGCAGCGCGGGTGGAGAGGGGAATCAGCCCCAGCATTTT.

In its sample, this clone was seen a few times. The V and J genes are TRBV6-5 and TRBJ1-2; D may be TRBD1 (6 bases). Germline values: CDR1 MNHEY, CDR2 SVGAGI. This CDR3 is 15 amino acids long. Trimming removed 6 bases from V and 2 bases from J, with 16 bases in between. The CDR3 sequence is CASSPVLGGNYGYTF. DNA of the CDR3: TGTGCCAGCAGCCCTGTTCTGGGGGGCAACTATGGCTACACCTTC.

This clone is medium-sized within its sample. The V and J genes are TRBV5-1 and TRBJ2-1, with 9 positions matching TRBD1. CDR3 size: 13 residues. The V gene end was trimmed by 2 bases and the J gene end by 7 bases; junction bases not matched to a gene: 1. In germline, CDR1 is SGHRS, CDR2 YFSETQ. CDR3 region: CASSFGQGNEQFF. In nucleotides, the CDR3 is TGCGCCAGCAGCTTCGGACAGGGGAATGAGCAGTTCTTC.

V and J are TRBV28 and TRBJ2-7; tentatively, D is TRBD1 or TRBD2 (5 bases each). CDR3 length equals 12 residues. V lost 2 bases and J 5 bases, leaving 7 bases between the germline ends. From germline, CDR1 is MDHEN and CDR2 SYDVKM. The CDR3 protein is CASSLKGHEQYF. Here the CDR3 DNA reads TGTGCCAGCAGTTTAAAGGGACACGAGCAGTACTTC. The full variable domain, rest sourced from reference TRBV28 and TRBJ2-7, is DVKVTQSSRYLVKRTGEKVFLECVQDMDHENMFWYRQDPGLGLRLIYFSYDVKMKEKGDIPEGYSVSREKKERFSLILESASTNQTSMYLCASSLKGHEQYFGPGTRLTVT.

The chain uses TRBV7-2 and TRBJ2-3; D perhaps matches TRBD1 (5 bases). The CDR3 is made up of 13 amino acids. From germline, CDR1 is SGHTA and CDR2 FQGNSA. V lost 0 bases and J 10 bases, leaving 11 bases between the germline ends. The CDR3 sequence: CASSLATAPPQYF. Written as DNA, the CDR3 is TGTGCCAGCAGCTTAGCGACAGCTCCCCCGCAGTATTTT. Full variable domain (missing parts from reference TRBV7-2 and TRBJ2-3): GAGVSQSPSNKVTEKGKDVELRCDPISGHTALYWYRQSLGQGLEFLIYFQGNSAPDKSGLPSDRFSAERTGGSVSTLTIQRTQQEDSAVYLCASSLATAPPQYFGPGTRLTVL.

V usage is TRBV5-6 and J usage is TRBJ2-7; no firm D call. The ends were cut back, 0 bases at V and 13 bases at J, with 14 bases in the middle. In germline, CDR1 is SGHDT, CDR2 YYEEEE. CDR3 length: 12 amino acids. CDR3 sequence reads: CASSLANANHYF. In DNA, the CDR3 is TGTGCCAGCAGCTTGGCCAACGCCAACCACTACTTC.

This chain links TRBV7-3 with TRBJ1-6, with a weak D call TRBD1 (5 bases). The germline V gene encodes CDR1 SGHTA and CDR2 FQGTGA. Trimming removed 6 bases at V and 10 bases at J, with 13 bases between. There are 13 residues in the CDR3. The CDR3 DNA reads as TGTGCCAGCAGTATGACAGTTCTATCACCCCTCCACTTT. As protein: CASSMTVLSPLHF.

In nucleotides, the CDR3 is TGTGCCAGAAGCTCCCCTGTGGCTGAAGCTTTCTTT. It is translated as CARSSPVAEAFF. The chain combines TRBV5-3 with TRBJ1-1; D uncertain. TRBV5-3 is recorded as an ORF, its role being uncertain. This CDR3 region has 12 residues. Between the trimmed V and J ends, which lost 3 bases and 6 bases, there was a span of 9 bases.

This clone was counted between two and nine times. The rearrangement links TRBV5-6 to TRBJ2-1; D remains unclear. Germline lookup yields CDR1 SGHDT and CDR2 YYEEEE. The CDR3 loop spans 14 amino acids. Trimming cost V 1 base and J 12 bases, with 17 bases left between them. The CDR3 DNA sequence: TGTGCCAGCAGCTTGAAATGGATGCCAATGAGGCAGTTCTTC. Translating it yields CASSLKWMPMRQFF.

The chain uses TRBV7-9 and TRBJ2-1, with 8 bases that match TRBD2. This CDR3 has 16 amino acids. In germline, CDR1 is SEHNR, CDR2 FQNEAQ (reference sequence). V shed 8 bases and J 5 bases; nucleotides not matched to a gene: 14. CDR3 DNA sequence: TGTGCCAGCGCCATTCGGTCAGCGGGAGTCCACAATGAGCAGTTCTTC. It encodes CASAIRSAGVHNEQFF.

There are a few counts of this clone. The chain uses TRBV6-5 and TRBJ1-6; D remains unclear. V was shortened by 0 bases and J by 9 bases, with 12 bases between the two germline ends. CDR1 is MNHEY and CDR2 is SVGAGI in the germline V gene. This CDR3 contains 15 residues. The CDR3 sequence: CASSYSSAGPSPLHF. The DNA for the CDR3 is TGTGCCAGCAGTTACTCTAGCGCAGGTCCTTCACCCCTCCACTTT.

This chain links TRBV11-2 with TRBJ2-7, with TRBD2 identical over 14 bases. The CDR3 has 17 amino acids. Germline trimming cut 5 bases from V and 0 bases from J; bases unmatched to any gene: 6. The germline CDR1 and CDR2 sequences are SGHAT and FQNNGV. The CDR3 protein is CASSLGTSGGSSYEQYF. In nucleotides, the CDR3 is TGTGCCAGCAGCCTGGGGACTAGCGGGGGTTCCTCCTACGAGCAGTACTTC.

The chain is built from TRBV7-9 and TRBJ1-2, with TRBD1 matching 7 bases. CDR1 is SEHNR, CDR2 FQNEAQ, per germline (reference sequence). The CDR3 consists of 14 residues. The V gene end was trimmed by 3 bases and the J gene end by 6 bases; junction bases not matched to a gene: 7. For the CDR3, the DNA is TGTGCCAGCAGCTTCGACAGGGTGCTGGATGGCTACACCTTC. This gives the protein CASSFDRVLDGYTF.

The table lists this clone with a count of one. The chain employs TRBV5-4 and TRBJ2-3, with D unclear. V was pared by 3 bases and J by 2 bases, with 13 bases between. Germline V gene lookup returns CDR1 SGHNT and CDR2 YYREEE (reference sequence). The CDR3 length is 15 residues. The CDR3 here is CASSSKTGPTDTQYF. DNA of the CDR3: TGTGCCAGCAGCTCCAAGACTGGTCCCACAGATACGCAGTATTTT.

The CDR3 reads CASSQGGYLAKNIQYF. CDR3 DNA sequence: TGTGCCAGCAGCCAGGGCGGGTATCTAGCCAAAAACATTCAGTACTTC. The chain uses TRBV7-2 and TRBJ2-4; TRBD1 or TRBD2 may be the D gene (5 bases each). The germline CDR1 and CDR2 sequences are SGHTA and FQGNSA. The CDR3 is 16 residues long. V was trimmed by 5 bases and J by 0 bases, leaving 14 bases between them.

This clone has just a few counts. The chain is built from TRBV6-5 and TRBJ1-2, with a weak D call TRBD1 (6 bases). The CDR3 is made up of 12 amino acids. Germline V gives CDR1 MNHEY, CDR2 SVGAGI. V dropped 7 bases and J dropped 6 bases, with 12 bases sitting between them. DNA of the CDR3: TGTGCCAGCAAGGATAGGGGGGATGGCTACACCTTC. Amino acid sequence: CASKDRGDGYTF.

The CDR3 protein is CASSADLNYGYTF. The CDR3 nucleotides read TGTGCCAGCAGCGCCGACTTGAACTATGGCTACACCTTC. V and J are TRBV4-2 and TRBJ1-2; no reliable D call. The germline CDR1 and CDR2 sequences are LGHNA and YNFKEQ. This CDR3 has 13 amino acids. V gave up 5 bases and J gave up 2 bases, with 9 bases separating them.

This chain joins TRBV19 and TRBJ2-7; D may be TRBD2 (5 bases). Germline lookup yields CDR1 LNHDA and CDR2 SQIVND (reference sequence). V gave up 1 base and J gave up 5 bases, with 6 bases separating them. The CDR3 sequence is 12 residues long. The CDR3 reads CASSIAGDEQYF. CDR3 nucleotide sequence: TGTGCCAGTAGTATAGCCGGGGACGAGCAGTACTTC.

The CDR3 DNA reads TGTGCCAGCAGCTCAGAGGTCCTAGCTAGGGGCAATGAGCAGTTCTTC. Translation gives CASSSEVLARGNEQFF. The chain has TRBV7-8 and TRBJ2-1; D tentatively fits TRBD1 or TRBD2 (5 bases each). Germline CDR1 is SGHVS and CDR2 is FQNEAQ. V was pared by 4 bases and J by 6 bases, with 19 bases between. The CDR3 spans 16 residues.

The chain has TRBV2 and TRBJ1-4; tentatively, D is TRBD1 (6 bases). Trimming stripped 6 bases from V and 6 bases from J, with 11 bases between. CDR1 is SNHLY and CDR2 is FYNNEI in the germline V gene. CDR3 length: 13 residues. CDR3 region: CASRYRDYEKLFF. CDR3 sequence (DNA): TGTGCCAGCAGATACAGGGATTATGAAAAACTGTTTTTT.

The V and J genes are TRBV9 and TRBJ1-6; D gene unclear. With 4 bases removed from V and 4 bases from J, the gap between germline ends came to 6 bases. The V gene's germline CDR1 is SGDLS and CDR2 YYNGEE. The CDR3 is 13 amino acids. The CDR3 reads CASSTGYNSPLHF. The DNA of the CDR3 is TGTGCCAGCAGCACGGGATATAATTCACCCCTCCACTTT.

This chain links TRBV14 with TRBJ2-1; no clear D gene. The V end was cut by 4 bases, the J end by 9 bases, with 10 bases between. This CDR3 spans 12 amino acids. CDR1 SGHDN and CDR2 FVKESK come from the germline V gene. CDR3 in DNA: TGTGCCAGCAGCCTCGGACGTATTGAGCAGTTCTTC. It translates to CASSLGRIEQFF.

This sequence joins TRBV10-3 and TRBJ1-4; D is possibly TRBD1 (5 bases). V was clipped by 2 bases and J by 7 bases, with 20 bases between them. The CDR3 spans 17 residues. Germline CDR1 reads ENHRY; CDR2 reads SYGVKD. The CDR3 is CAISEDLGVGASEKLFF. The CDR3 DNA reads as TGTGCCATCAGTGAGGATCTGGGAGTAGGGGCGAGTGAAAAACTGTTTTTT.

V is TRBV29-1 and J is TRBJ2-5; 9 positions agree with TRBD2. Per germline, CDR1 SQVTM and CDR2 ANQGSEA. This CDR3 comprises 12 residues. The ends lost 6 bases at V and 4 bases at J; junction bases unmatched: 3. The DNA of the CDR3 is TGCAGCGTCGCTAGCGGGGTAGAGACCCAGTACTTC. It codes for CSVASGVETQYF.

The chain carries TRBV6-6 and TRBJ2-7; D is possibly TRBD2 (5 bases). Germline V lookup: CDR1 MNHNY, CDR2 SVGAGI (reference sequence). The CDR3 is 13 residues long. The V end lost 4 bases, the J end lost 4 bases, and 11 bases lay between the germline ends. The CDR3 nucleotides are TGTGCCAGCAGTTCCCCTACTAGTTACGAGCAGTACTTC. This sequence encodes CASSSPTSYEQYF.

The rearrangement uses TRBV18 and TRBJ1-1; D unclear. Germline-derived CDR1 and CDR2 are KGHSH and LQKENI. This CDR3 is built from 14 residues. The V gene lost 6 bases and the J gene lost 2 bases, with 13 bases spanning the gap. In DNA form, the CDR3 reads TGTGCCAGCTCTCCAAATCACAGAAACACTGAAGCTTTCTTT. Translated, it gives CASSPNHRNTEAFF. Using reference TRBV18 and TRBJ1-1 for the parts outside the CDR3, the full variable domain is NAGVMQNPRHLVRRRGQEARLRCSPMKGHSHVYWYRQLPEEGLKFMVYLQKENIIDESGMPKERFSAEFPKEGPSILRIQQVVRGDSAAYFCASSPNHRNTEAFFGQGTRLTVV.

The chain combines TRBV10-2 with TRBJ2-7; tentative D call: TRBD1 (5 bases). This CDR3 comprises 13 residues. V lost 10 bases to trimming and J lost 2 bases, with 15 bases between them. Germline CDR1 WSHSY, CDR2 SAAADI. For the CDR3, the DNA is TGCGCCACCGTCGACAGCCGAGCCTACGAGCAGTACTTC. It yields the protein CATVDSRAYEQYF.

The CDR3 region has the DNA TGCGCCAGCAGCTTGTACAGGACAGGGGGTCCCTACGAGCAGTACTTC. It translates to CASSLYRTGGPYEQYF. The chain combines TRBV5-1 with TRBJ2-7; 10 bases line up with TRBD1. The CDR3 totals 16 residues. V trimming: 1 base; J trimming: 2 bases; junction bases outside the gene matches: 6. CDR1 is SGHRS, CDR2 YFSETQ, per germline.